This T cell receptor beta chain was found in a study of T-cell reconstitution after alpha-beta-depleted transplantation in children. The CDR3 extends over 15 amino acids. V was clipped by 4 bases and J by 6 bases; unmatched bases: 10. Per germline, CDR1 SGHRS and CDR2 YFSETQ. This clonotype occurred many times. Unique molecular identifiers were built into the TCRbeta library. In TCRdb, the PCR reads were re-called with MiXCR into one record per CDR3 protein. The sample lists about 110,000 distinct CDR3 sequences; 10% were seen once. This sequence joins TRBV5-1 and TRBJ2-7; 10 nucleotides align to TRBD1. The sequencing here drew on PBMCs from the stem cell graft donor, taken from the stem cell graft. The clonotype was recovered from a human donor who donated a stem cell graft to a child with acute lymphoblastic leukemia. In DNA form, the CDR3 reads TGCGCCAGCAGCAGACCCGGGACAGGGGTTACCGAGCAGTACTTC. This gives the protein CASSRPGTGVTEQYF.